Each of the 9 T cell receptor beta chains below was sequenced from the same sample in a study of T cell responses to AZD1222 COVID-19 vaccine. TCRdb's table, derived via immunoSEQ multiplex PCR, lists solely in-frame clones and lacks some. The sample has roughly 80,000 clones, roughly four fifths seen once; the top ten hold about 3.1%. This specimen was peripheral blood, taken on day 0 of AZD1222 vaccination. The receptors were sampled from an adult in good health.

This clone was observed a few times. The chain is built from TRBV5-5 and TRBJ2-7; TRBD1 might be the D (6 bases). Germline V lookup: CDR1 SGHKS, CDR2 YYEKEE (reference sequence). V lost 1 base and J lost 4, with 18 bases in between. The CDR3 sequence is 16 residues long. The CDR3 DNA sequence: TGTGCCAGCAGCTTGTACCCCGCAGGGGAGTGGTACGAGCAGTACTTC. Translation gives CASSLYPAGEWYEQYF.

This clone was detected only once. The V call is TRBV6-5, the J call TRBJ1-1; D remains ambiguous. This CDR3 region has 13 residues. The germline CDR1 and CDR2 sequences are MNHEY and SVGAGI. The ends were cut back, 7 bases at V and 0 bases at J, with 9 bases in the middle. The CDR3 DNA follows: TGTGCCAGCATAGCTGGTTTGAACACTGAAGCTTTCTTT. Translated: CASIAGLNTEAFF.

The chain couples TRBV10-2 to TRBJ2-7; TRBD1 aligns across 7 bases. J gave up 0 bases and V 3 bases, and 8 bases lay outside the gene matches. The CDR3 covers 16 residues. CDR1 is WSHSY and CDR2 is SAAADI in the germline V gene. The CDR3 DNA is TGCGCCAGCAGTGACCCGGGACAGTTGAGCTCCTACGAGCAGTACTTC. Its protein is CASSDPGQLSSYEQYF.

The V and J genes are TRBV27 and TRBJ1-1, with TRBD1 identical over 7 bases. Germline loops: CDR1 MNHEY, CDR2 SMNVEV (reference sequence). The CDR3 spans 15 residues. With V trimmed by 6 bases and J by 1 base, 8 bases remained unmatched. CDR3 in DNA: TGTGCCAGCAGCCCCATGACAGGGAAGAACACTGAAGCTTTCTTT. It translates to CASSPMTGKNTEAFF.

This CDR3 is CASSQSLAPAGDTGELFF. Here the CDR3 DNA reads TGTGCCAGCAGCCAGTCCCTAGCGCCCGCGGGGGACACCGGGGAGCTGTTTTTT. The chain recombines TRBV3-1 (or the pseudogene TRBV3-2) with TRBJ2-2; 7 nucleotides align to TRBD2. With V trimmed by 3 bases and J by 3 bases, 13 bases remained unmatched. This CDR3 has 18 amino acids. Germline values: CDR1 LGHDT, CDR2 YNNKEL (reference sequence).

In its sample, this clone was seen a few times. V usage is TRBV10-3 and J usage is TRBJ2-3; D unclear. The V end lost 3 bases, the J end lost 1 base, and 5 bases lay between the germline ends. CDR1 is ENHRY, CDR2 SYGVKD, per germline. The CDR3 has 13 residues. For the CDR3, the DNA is TGTGCCATCAGTGATGGGGGCACAGATACGCAGTATTTT. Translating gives CAISDGGTDTQYF.

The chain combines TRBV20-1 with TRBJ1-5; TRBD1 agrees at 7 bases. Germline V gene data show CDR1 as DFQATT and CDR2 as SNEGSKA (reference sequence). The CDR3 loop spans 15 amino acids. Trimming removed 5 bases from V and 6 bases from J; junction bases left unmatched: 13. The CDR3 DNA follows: TGCAGTGCTCGTGGAGGGGGCGCCGAGAGTCAGCCCCAGCATTTT. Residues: CSARGGGAESQPQHF.

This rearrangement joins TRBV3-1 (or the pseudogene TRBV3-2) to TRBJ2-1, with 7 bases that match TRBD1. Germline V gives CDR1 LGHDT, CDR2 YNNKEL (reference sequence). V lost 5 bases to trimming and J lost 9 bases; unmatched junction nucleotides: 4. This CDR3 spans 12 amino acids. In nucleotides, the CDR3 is TGTGCCAGCAGCTACAGACAGGGTGAGCAGTTCTTC. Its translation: CASSYRQGEQFF.

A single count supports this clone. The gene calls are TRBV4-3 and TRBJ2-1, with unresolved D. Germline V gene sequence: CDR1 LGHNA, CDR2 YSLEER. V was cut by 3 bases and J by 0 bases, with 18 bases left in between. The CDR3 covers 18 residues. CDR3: CASSHNMLSVSSYNEQFF. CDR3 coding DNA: TGCGCCAGCAGCCACAACATGCTGAGCGTGAGCTCCTACAATGAGCAGTTCTTC.